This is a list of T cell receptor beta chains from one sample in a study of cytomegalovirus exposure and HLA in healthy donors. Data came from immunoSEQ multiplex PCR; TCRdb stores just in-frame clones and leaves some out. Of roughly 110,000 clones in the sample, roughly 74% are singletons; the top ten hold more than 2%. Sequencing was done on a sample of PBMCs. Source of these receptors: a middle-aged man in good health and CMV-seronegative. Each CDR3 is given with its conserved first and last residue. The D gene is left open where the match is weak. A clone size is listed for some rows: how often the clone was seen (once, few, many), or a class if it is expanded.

DNA: TGTGCCAGCAAGACACGGGGGGGTGGCACAGATACGCAGTATTTT; CDR3: CASKTRGGGTDTQYF; size: .; D: TRBD2; J: TRBJ2-3; V: TRBV25-1; length: 15
DNA: TGTGCCAGTAGTCCGACTGTGAACACTGAAGCTTTCTTT; CDR3: CASSPTVNTEAFF; size: .; D: .; J: TRBJ1-1; V: TRBV19; length: 13
DNA: TGTGCCAGCAGGGGGGGACTAGTCTCGGAGACCCAGTACTTC; CDR3: CASRGGLVSETQYF; size: few; D: TRBD2; J: TRBJ2-5; V: TRBV2; length: 14
DNA: TGTGCCAGCACTGACGGGGTGGGAAACACCATATATTTT; CDR3: CASTDGVGNTIYF; size: .; D: .; J: TRBJ1-3; V: TRBV6-5; length: 13
DNA: TGTGCCAGCAGCTTGTTTGCGGGGGATGAGCAGTTCTTC; CDR3: CASSLFAGDEQFF; size: .; D: TRBD2; J: TRBJ2-1; V: TRBV5-4; length: 13
DNA: TGTGCCAGCAGCAACCAACTAAACACCGGGGAGCTGTTTTTT; CDR3: CASSNQLNTGELFF; size: .; D: .; J: TRBJ2-2; V: TRBV9; length: 14
DNA: TGTGCCAGCAGGTCTACGCCGGGGCCGGGGGGGCCAGAGACCCAGTACTTC; CDR3: CASRSTPGPGGPETQYF; size: .; D: TRBD2; J: TRBJ2-5; V: TRBV9; length: 17
DNA: TGCAGCGTCGCACCCGGGACTAGCTCGAGTGGGGCCAACGTCCTGACTTTC; CDR3: CSVAPGTSSSGANVLTF; size: .; D: TRBD2; J: TRBJ2-6; V: TRBV29-1; length: 17
DNA: TGTGCCACCAGCTTTAAGATAGCAGGGTTGGATAACTATGGCTACACCTTC; CDR3: CATSFKIAGLDNYGYTF; size: .; D: .; J: TRBJ1-2; V: TRBV15; length: 17
DNA: TGTGCCAGTAGCCCCCTGATGGGACAGGGGTACAAGGAGCAGTACTTC; CDR3: CASSPLMGQGYKEQYF; size: .; D: TRBD1; J: TRBJ2-7; V: TRBV19; length: 16
DNA: TGTGCCAGCAGCCGGGACAGGACGGCCTCCTACGAGCAGTACTTC; CDR3: CASSRDRTASYEQYF; size: .; D: TRBD1; J: TRBJ2-7; V: TRBV5-6; length: 15
DNA: TGTGCCAGCAAGCAGGGGGCTAGCTCTGGAAACACCATATATTTT; CDR3: CASKQGASSGNTIYF; size: .; D: TRBD1; J: TRBJ1-3; V: TRBV27; length: 15
DNA: TGTGCCAGCAGCGCAAGGGGTTCAAGCGAGCAGTACTTC; CDR3: CASSARGSSEQYF; size: .; D: .; J: TRBJ2-7; V: TRBV7-3; length: 13
DNA: TGTGCCTCCCCCAGGGGGTTGAACACCGGGGAGCTGTTTTTT; CDR3: CASPRGLNTGELFF; size: .; D: TRBD1; J: TRBJ2-2; V: TRBV28; length: 14
DNA: TGCGCCAGCAGCCAAGAGGGTCTAGGATATGCGGGAGACACTGAAGCTTTCTTT; CDR3: CASSQEGLGYAGDTEAFF; size: few; D: .; J: TRBJ1-1; V: TRBV4-1; length: 18
DNA: TGCGCCAGCCGACTCGGACTGGGGGGGTTGGTGGATACGCAGTATTTT; CDR3: CASRLGLGGLVDTQYF; size: few; D: TRBD2; J: TRBJ2-3; V: TRBV5-1; length: 16
DNA: TGCGCCAGCACGCAGTTCCCCGGGGGACTAGCGGTTAACCCGGGAGGGACCCAGTACTTC; CDR3: CASTQFPGGLAVNPGGTQYF; size: .; D: TRBD2; J: TRBJ2-5; V: TRBV5-1; length: 20
DNA: TGCGCCAGCAGCTGGGGACAACCAACCTACGAGCAGTACTTC; CDR3: CASSWGQPTYEQYF; size: .; D: .; J: TRBJ2-7; V: TRBV5-1; length: 14
DNA: TGTGCCACCAGCAGTGGACTAGTACATGAGCAGTTCTTC; CDR3: CATSSGLVHEQFF; size: .; D: TRBD2; J: TRBJ2-1; V: TRBV15; length: 13
DNA: TGCAGCGTTGAGGATCGACAGGCTAACTATGGCTACACCTTC; CDR3: CSVEDRQANYGYTF; size: few; D: .; J: TRBJ1-2; V: TRBV29-1; length: 14
DNA: TGTGCCAGCAGAAGGCAGACAGGGGGCATGGATACGCAGTATTTT; CDR3: CASRRQTGGMDTQYF; size: few; D: TRBD1; J: TRBJ2-3; V: TRBV2; length: 15
DNA: TGTGCCAGCAGCTTACGGCAGGGCTGGGGCTACACCTTC; CDR3: CASSLRQGWGYTF; size: few; D: .; J: TRBJ1-2; V: TRBV7-8; length: 13
DNA: TGTGCCAGTTCACAGGGCAGAACTGAAGCTTTCTTT; CDR3: CASSQGRTEAFF; size: .; D: .; J: TRBJ1-1; V: TRBV19; length: 12
DNA: TGTGCCAGCAGACCCTCGGGGGGGTCTAGCTATGGCTACACCTTC; CDR3: CASRPSGGSSYGYTF; size: .; D: .; J: TRBJ1-2; V: TRBV5-5; length: 15
DNA: TGCGCCAGCAAGGGGGCCACAACTAATGAAAAACTGTTTTTT; CDR3: CASKGATTNEKLFF; size: .; D: TRBD1; J: TRBJ1-4; V: TRBV23-1; length: 14
DNA: TGCGCCAGCAGCTTGTTTGAGGCGGGGCTTGGGTACGAGCAGTACTTC; CDR3: CASSLFEAGLGYEQYF; size: .; D: .; J: TRBJ2-7; V: TRBV5-1; length: 16
DNA: TGCGCCAGCAGCTTGGGGACTACCAGCCTGGAGACCCAGTACTTC; CDR3: CASSLGTTSLETQYF; size: few; D: .; J: TRBJ2-5; V: TRBV5-1; length: 15
DNA: TGTGCCAGCAGCCCCTGGGCCACTGAAGCTTTCTTT; CDR3: CASSPWATEAFF; size: .; D: .; J: TRBJ1-1; V: TRBV11-2; length: 12